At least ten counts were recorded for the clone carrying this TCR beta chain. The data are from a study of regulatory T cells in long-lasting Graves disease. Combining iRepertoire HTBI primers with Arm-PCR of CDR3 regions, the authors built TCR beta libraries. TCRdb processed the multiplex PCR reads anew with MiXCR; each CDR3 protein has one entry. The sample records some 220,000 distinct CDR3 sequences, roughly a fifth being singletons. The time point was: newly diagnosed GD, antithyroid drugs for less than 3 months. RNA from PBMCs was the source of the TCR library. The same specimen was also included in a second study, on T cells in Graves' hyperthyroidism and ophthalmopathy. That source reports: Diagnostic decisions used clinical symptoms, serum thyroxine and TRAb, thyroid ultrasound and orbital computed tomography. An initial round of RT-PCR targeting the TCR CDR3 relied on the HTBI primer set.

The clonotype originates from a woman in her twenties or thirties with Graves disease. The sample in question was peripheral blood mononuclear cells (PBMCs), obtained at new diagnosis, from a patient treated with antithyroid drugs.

CDR3 nucleotides: TGTGCCAGCAGTTACTCGATAGCGGGAACCTACGAGCAGTACTTC. It translates to CASSYSIAGTYEQYF. The chain joins TRBV6-6 to TRBJ2-7, with 8 bases lining up with TRBD2. CDR3 size: 15 residues. The V gene end was trimmed by 0 bases and the J gene end by 2 bases; junction bases not matched to a gene: 3. Germline V gene sequence: CDR1 MNHNY, CDR2 SVGAGI (reference sequence).